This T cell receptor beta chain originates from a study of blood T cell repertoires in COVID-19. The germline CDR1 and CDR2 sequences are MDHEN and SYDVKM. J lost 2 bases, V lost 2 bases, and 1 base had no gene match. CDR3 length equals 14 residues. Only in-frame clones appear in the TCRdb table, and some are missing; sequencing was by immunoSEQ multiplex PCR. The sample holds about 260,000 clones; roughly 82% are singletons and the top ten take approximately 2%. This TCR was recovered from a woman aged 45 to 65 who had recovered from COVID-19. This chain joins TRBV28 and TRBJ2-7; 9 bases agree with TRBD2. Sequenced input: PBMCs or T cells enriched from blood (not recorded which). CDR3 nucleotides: TGTGCCAGCAGTTTAGCGGGAGGGACCTACGAGCAGTACTTC. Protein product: CASSLAGGTYEQYF. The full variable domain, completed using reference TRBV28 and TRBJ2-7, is DVKVTQSSRYLVKRTGEKVFLECVQDMDHENMFWYRQDPGLGLRLIYFSYDVKMKEKGDIPEGYSVSREKKERFSLILESASTNQTSMYLCASSLAGGTYEQYFGPGTRLTVT.